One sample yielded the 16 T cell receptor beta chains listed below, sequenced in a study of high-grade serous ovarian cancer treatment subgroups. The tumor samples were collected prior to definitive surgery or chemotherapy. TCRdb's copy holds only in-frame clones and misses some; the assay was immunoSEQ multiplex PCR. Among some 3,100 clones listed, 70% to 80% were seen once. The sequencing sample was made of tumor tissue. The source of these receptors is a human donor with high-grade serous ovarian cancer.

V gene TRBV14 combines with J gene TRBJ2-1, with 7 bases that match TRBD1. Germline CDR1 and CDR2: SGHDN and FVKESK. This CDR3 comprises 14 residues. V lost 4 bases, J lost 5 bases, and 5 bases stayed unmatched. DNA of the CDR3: TGTGCCAGCAGCCTGAACAGGGGTGACAATGAGCAGTTCTTC. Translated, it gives CASSLNRGDNEQFF.

The CDR3 loop reads CASTGDYVNTEAFF. The CDR3 nucleotides are TGTGCCAGCACAGGGGATTACGTGAACACTGAAGCTTTCTTT. The chain recombines TRBV2 with TRBJ1-1; maybe TRBD1 (6 bases). V was shortened by 7 bases and J by 0 bases, with 12 bases between the two germline ends. Looked up from germline, CDR1 is SNHLY and CDR2 is FYNNEI. This CDR3 spans 14 amino acids. The entire variable domain, with the rest obtained from reference TRBV2 and TRBJ1-1, is as follows: EPEVTQTPSHQVTQMGQEVILRCVPISNHLYFYWYRQILGQKVEFLVSFYNNEISEKSEIFDDQFSVERPDGSNFTLKIRSTKLEDSAMYFCASTGDYVNTEAFFGQGTRLTVV.

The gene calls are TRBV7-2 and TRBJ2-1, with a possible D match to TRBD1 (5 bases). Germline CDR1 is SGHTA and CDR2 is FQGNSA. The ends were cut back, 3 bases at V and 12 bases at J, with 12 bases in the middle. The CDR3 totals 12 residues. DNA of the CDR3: TGTGCCAGCAGCTTTTTAGGGGTCGGGCAGTTCTTC. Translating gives CASSFLGVGQFF.

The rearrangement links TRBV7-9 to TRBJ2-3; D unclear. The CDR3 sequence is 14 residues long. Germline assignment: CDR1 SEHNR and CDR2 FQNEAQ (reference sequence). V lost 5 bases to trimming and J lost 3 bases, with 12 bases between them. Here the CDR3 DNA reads TGTGCCAGCAGCCATACATGGAGTACAGATACGCAGTATTTT. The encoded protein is CASSHTWSTDTQYF. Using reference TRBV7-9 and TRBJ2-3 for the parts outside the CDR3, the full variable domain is DTGVSQNPRHKITKRGQNVTFRCDPISEHNRLYWYRQTLGQGPEFLTYFQNEAQLEKSRLLSDRFSAERPKGSFSTLEIQRTEQGDSAMYLCASSHTWSTDTQYFGPGTRLTVL.

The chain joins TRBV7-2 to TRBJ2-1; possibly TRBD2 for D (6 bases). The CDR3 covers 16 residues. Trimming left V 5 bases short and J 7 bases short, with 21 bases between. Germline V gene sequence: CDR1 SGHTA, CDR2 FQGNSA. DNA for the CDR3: TGTGCCAGCAGCCCCCCGGGACTTGCACGTGGGAATGAGCAGTTCTTC. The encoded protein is CASSPPGLARGNEQFF.

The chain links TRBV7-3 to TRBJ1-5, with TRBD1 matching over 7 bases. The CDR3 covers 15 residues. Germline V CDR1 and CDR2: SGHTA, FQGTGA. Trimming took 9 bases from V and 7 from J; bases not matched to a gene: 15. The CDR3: CASDREGQPLQPQHF. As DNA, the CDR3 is TGTGCCAGTGATAGGGAGGGACAGCCCCTACAGCCCCAGCATTTT.

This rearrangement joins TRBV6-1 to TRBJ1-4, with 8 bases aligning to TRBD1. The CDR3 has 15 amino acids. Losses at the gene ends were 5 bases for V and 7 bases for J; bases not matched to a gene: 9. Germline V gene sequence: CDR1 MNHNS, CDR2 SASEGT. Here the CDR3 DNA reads TGTGCCAGCAGTCTCGGACAGGGAATTTTTGAAAAACTGTTTTTT. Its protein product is CASSLGQGIFEKLFF.

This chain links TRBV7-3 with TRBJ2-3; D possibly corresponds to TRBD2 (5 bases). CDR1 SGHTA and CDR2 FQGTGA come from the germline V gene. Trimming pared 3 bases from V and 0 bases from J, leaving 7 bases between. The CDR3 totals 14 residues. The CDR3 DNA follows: TGTGCCAGCAGCTTTGAGGGAAGCACAGATACGCAGTATTTT. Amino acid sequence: CASSFEGSTDTQYF. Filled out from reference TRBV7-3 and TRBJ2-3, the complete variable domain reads GAGVSQTPSNKVTEKGKYVELRCDPISGHTALYWYRQSLGQGPEFLIYFQGTGAADDSGLPNDRFFAVRPEGSVSTLKIQRTERGDSAVYLCASSFEGSTDTQYFGPGTRLTVL.

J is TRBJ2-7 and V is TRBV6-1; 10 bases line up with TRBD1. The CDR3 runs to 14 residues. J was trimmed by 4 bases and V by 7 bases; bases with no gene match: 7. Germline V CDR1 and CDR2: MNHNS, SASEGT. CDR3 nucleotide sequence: TGTGCCAGCAATCGGGACAGGGGTCGGTACGAGCAGTACTTC. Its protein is CASNRDRGRYEQYF.

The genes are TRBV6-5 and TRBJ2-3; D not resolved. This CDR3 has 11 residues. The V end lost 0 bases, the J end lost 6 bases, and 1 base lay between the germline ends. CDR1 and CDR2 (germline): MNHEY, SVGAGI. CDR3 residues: CASSYSDTQYF. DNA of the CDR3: TGTGCCAGCAGTTACTCCGATACGCAGTATTTT.

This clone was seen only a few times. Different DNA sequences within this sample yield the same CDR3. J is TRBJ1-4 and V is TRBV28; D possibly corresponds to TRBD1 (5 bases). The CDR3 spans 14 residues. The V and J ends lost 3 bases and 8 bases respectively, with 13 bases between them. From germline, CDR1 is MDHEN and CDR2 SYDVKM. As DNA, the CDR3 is TGTGCCAGCAGTTTCGGGCAGGGTCGGGAAAAACTGTTTTTT. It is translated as CASSFGQGREKLFF.

The CDR3 here is CASSLNVPPGEQYF. The CDR3 bases are TGTGCCAGCAGCTTAAACGTTCCTCCGGGGGAGCAGTACTTC. The chain combines TRBV7-8 with TRBJ2-7, with a weak D call TRBD2 (5 bases). Deletions cut 2 bases from V and 7 bases from J, with 15 bases between. Germline CDR1 reads SGHVS; CDR2 reads FQNEAQ. The CDR3 extends over 14 amino acids.

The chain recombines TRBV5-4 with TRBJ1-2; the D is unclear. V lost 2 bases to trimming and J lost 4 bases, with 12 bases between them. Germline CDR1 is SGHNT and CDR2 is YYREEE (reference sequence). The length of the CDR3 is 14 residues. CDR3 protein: CASSLSQEIYGYTF. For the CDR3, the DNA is TGTGCCAGCAGCTTAAGTCAGGAGATCTATGGCTACACCTTC.

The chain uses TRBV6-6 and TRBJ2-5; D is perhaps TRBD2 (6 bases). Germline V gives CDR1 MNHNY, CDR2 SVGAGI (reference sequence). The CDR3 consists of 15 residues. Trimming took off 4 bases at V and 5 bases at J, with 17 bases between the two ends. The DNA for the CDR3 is TGTGCCAGCAGTTCAATGGGGGGAGAGTGGGAGACCCAGTACTTC. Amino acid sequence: CASSSMGGEWETQYF.

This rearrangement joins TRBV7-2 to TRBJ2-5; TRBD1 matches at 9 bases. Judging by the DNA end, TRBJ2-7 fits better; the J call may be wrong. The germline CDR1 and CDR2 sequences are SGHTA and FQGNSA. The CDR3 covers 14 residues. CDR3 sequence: CASRPGQGSYEQYF. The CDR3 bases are TGTGCCAGCAGACCGGGACAGGGCTCCTACGAGCAGTACTTC.

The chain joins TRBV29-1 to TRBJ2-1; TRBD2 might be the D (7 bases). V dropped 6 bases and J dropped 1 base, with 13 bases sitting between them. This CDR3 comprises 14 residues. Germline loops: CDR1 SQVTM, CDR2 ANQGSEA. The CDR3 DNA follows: TGCAGCGTGGGGGGGGCACTTTCCTACAATGAGCAGTTCTTC. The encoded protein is CSVGGALSYNEQFF.